This T cell receptor (beta chain) was recovered during a study of cytomegalovirus exposure and HLA in healthy donors. This clone came up once. Its antigen is not identified. CDR1 is MDHEN and CDR2 is SYDVKM in the germline V gene. V lost 3 bases, J lost 0 bases, and 11 bases lay in between. CDR3 length: 15 residues. Findings and caveats of the study: For TCR beta chains, V- and J-gene trimming was later linked to a missense DCLRE1C variant.

PCR was performed using 60 Vbeta and 13 Jbeta primers. Assay used: immunoSEQ multiplex PCR; TCRdb lists only in-frame clones, some missing. The table shows approximately 150,000 clones, with around 76% occurring only once. The V and J genes are TRBV28 and TRBJ1-1; D ambiguous. The sequence came from a middle-aged woman in good health and CMV-seronegative. Sequencing used PBMCs. This CDR3 is CASSFSLGMNTEAFF. The CDR3 region has the DNA TGTGCCAGCAGTTTCAGCCTAGGTATGAACACTGAAGCTTTCTTT.